The present entry profiles one T cell receptor beta chain with its context. Its binding antigen is unknown. Per-base quality was not reported, and no clone a single base away is much larger than it. The meaning of the sample's time point label: baseline before first vaccination. Vaccinee samples came from UK trials COV001 and COV002, including a single-blind randomized controlled phase 2/3 trial of AZD1222 (ChAdOx1 nCoV-19) in healthy adults. For TCRbeta chain sequencing, PBMC samples from trial participants were taken at day 0 and at day 28 after the second dose. This record comes from a study of T cell responses to AZD1222 COVID-19 vaccine (dated by TCRdb to the early 2020s). Regarding the study in general: AZD1222 recipients given second doses at about 4 weeks or at about 12 weeks were pooled, since spike-specific TCR depth and breadth were not found to differ between the two schedules. A total of 230 or so trial participants underwent TCR sequencing, of whom some 210 received two doses of AZD1222 and some 26 received two doses of the MenACWY control vaccine. Trial participants were enrolled into age subgroups of 18-55, 56-69 and 70-plus years, which contained around 150, 29 and 61 TCR-sequenced participants, respectively. General findings and caveats noted by the study authors: The vaccine-associated CD4 TCRs covered the entire spike protein, and the dominant responses fell in regions 160-218 and 743-854. Spike-specific TCR breadth and depth rose significantly after two AZD1222 doses compared with day 0 and with MenACWY recipients. The 56-69-year group was small, and its depth increase did not reach significance, likely because of low power. Reportedly, close to half of the unique spike-specific TCRs recognized epitopes lying outside the regions that are mutated in the B.1.351 and B.1.1.7 variants. Only five or six AZD1222 recipients were SARS-CoV-2 seropositive at baseline, limiting conclusions about previously exposed vaccinees. Because no day 14 peak-response samples were available, repertoires were characterized only after the peak T cell response. Participants were mostly white British, with more females than males. The authors suggested clonal diversity may have been underestimated.

The CDR3 regions of human TCRbeta chains were analyzed by immunosequencing. The original pipeline was this. Repertoire TCRs were checked for matches against a reference library of SARS-CoV-2-specific TCRs that had been generated using the MIRA antigen-specificity platform. Breadth was defined as the fraction of unique TCRs that were SARS-CoV-2-associated. Depth was defined as the fraction of total T cells that were SARS-CoV-2-associated. Using the MIRA data, each spike-specific TCR was mapped to the spike region that the TCR reacts to and placed in a CD4 or CD8 class. Log10-transformed breadth and depth values were compared by one-way ANOVA with Sidak's multiple comparisons tests. What TCRdb holds here is the immuneACCESS table cut down to in-frame rearrangements. Part of the clones is not present; checked against another copy, under half of the missing clones reflect an unresolved V gene, and the others are unexplained. Clone size and V and J calls were adopted from that table, with D and trimming inferred from the DNA. The sample includes some 150,000 clones, with roughly 94% observed a single time. About 1.3% of the sample rests with the top ten.

The germline V gene (reference sequence) specifies LNHDA as CDR1 and SQIVND as CDR2. V ends up 1 base short and J 4 bases short, with an unmatched junction base count of 6. Inclusive of the bounding cysteine and phenylalanine, the CDR3 is 15 residues long. The only DNA kept is the CDR3, 45 bases in frame from the first base. The receptor comes from an adult in good health. The chain links TRBV19 with TRBJ1-2; 7 central nucleotides agree with TRBD1. The sample was peripheral blood, taken on day 0 of AZD1222 vaccination. The DNA reads TGTGCCAGTAGTATAGGGACAGGACCCTTCTATGGCTACACCTTC. Translation gives CASSIGTGPFYGYTF.